Included here is one T cell receptor beta chain sequence, with context. The sample comes from a study of Ad26.COV2.S vaccination and SARS-CoV-2 variants. The treatment here: 15 to 20 received Ad26.COV2.S at low or high dose, single or two shots; 5 received placebo; per-sample allocation not given. Collection of the samples took place on day 63 after the first injection of vaccine or placebo. Assay: immunoSEQ multiplex PCR; the TCRdb copy retains only in-frame clones and omits some. This table holds over 400,000 clones, around 90% found once. The TCR comes from a person between 18 and 60 years old who received the Ad26.COV2.S COVID-19 vaccine or a placebo. The material sequenced was peripheral blood, taken in a trial of Ad26.COV2.S vaccine versus placebo.

CDR3 protein: CATSDSGVGKNIQYF. The CDR3, as DNA: TGTGCCACCAGTGATTCTGGGGTAGGCAAAAACATTCAGTACTTC. V gene TRBV24-1 combines with J gene TRBJ2-4; D is undetermined. The CDR3 length is 15 residues. V was clipped by 2 bases and J by 3 bases, with 10 bases between them. CDR1 KGHDR and CDR2 SFDVKD come from the germline V gene.